These 26 T cell receptor beta chains came from one sample sequenced in a study of T cell changes during pregnancy in multiple sclerosis. Libraries were prepared by immunoSEQ multiplex PCR; TCRdb keeps only in-frame clonotypes and omits some of them. The sample lists about 96,000 clones; roughly 92% were seen once. The material was peripheral blood, obtained in the first trimester of pregnancy. Every receptor here comes from a female donor with multiple sclerosis, enrolled in a pregnancy study.

The chain links TRBV14 to TRBJ2-1, with a weak D call TRBD2 (5 bases). The germline V and J ends were trimmed by 6 bases and 0 bases, with 6 bases remaining between them. The CDR3 contains 13 residues. CDR1 is SGHDN, CDR2 FVKESK, per germline. The CDR3 region is CASSTSSYNEQFF. The CDR3 DNA reads as TGTGCCAGCAGTACTAGCTCCTACAATGAGCAGTTCTTC.

This clone was found a few times. The CDR3 is CASSLAQRGGTDTQYF. Written as DNA, the CDR3 is TGTGCCAGCAGTTTAGCTCAGCGGGGGGGCACAGATACGCAGTATTTT. The rearrangement uses TRBV27 and TRBJ2-3; 9 bases agree with TRBD2. Germline V gene lookup returns CDR1 MNHEY and CDR2 SMNVEV (reference sequence). This CDR3 region has 16 residues. J lost 1 base, V lost 2 bases, and 4 bases had no gene match.

This rearrangement joins TRBV6-5 to TRBJ2-7, with 10 bases that match TRBD1. This CDR3 is built from 15 residues. The junction had 12 bases not matched to a gene; V was cut back by 8 bases and J by 5 bases. CDR1 is MNHEY, CDR2 SVGAGI, per germline. The CDR3 DNA reads as TGTGCCAGCCGAGATGGGGGACAGGGGTTCCACGAGCAGTACTTC. This gives the protein CASRDGGQGFHEQYF.

This chain joins TRBV2 and TRBJ2-1; 10 bases match TRBD2. CDR3 length: 15 amino acids. Looked up from germline, CDR1 is SNHLY and CDR2 is FYNNEI. The ends lost 6 bases at V and 4 bases at J; junction bases unmatched: 6. CDR3 amino acids: CASRSGTSDYNEQFF. The CDR3 DNA reads as TGTGCCAGCAGGTCCGGGACTAGCGATTACAATGAGCAGTTCTTC.

The rearrangement links TRBV4-2 to TRBJ1-4; 7 bases fit TRBD1. Looked up from germline, CDR1 is LGHNA and CDR2 is YNFKEQ. Trimming removed 0 bases from V and 8 bases from J; junction bases left unmatched: 12. The CDR3 has 17 residues. As DNA, the CDR3 is TGTGCCAGCAGCCAAGAAATTATAGAGACAGGGACGGAAAAACTGTTTTTT. Translation: CASSQEIIETGTEKLFF.

A few counts support this clone. V and J are TRBV16 and TRBJ1-1; no clear D gene. Germline loops: CDR1 KGHSY, CDR2 FQNENV. V was cut by 4 bases and J by 1 base, with 13 bases left in between. The CDR3 extends over 15 amino acids. The chain's CDR3 is CASSPITGKNTEAFF. DNA for the CDR3: TGTGCCAGCAGCCCAATCACGGGGAAGAACACTGAAGCTTTCTTT.

The rearrangement joins TRBV2 to TRBJ2-7; 8 bases agree with TRBD1. The ends lost 8 bases at V and 5 bases at J; junction bases unmatched: 8. This CDR3 has 13 residues. Germline V gene lookup returns CDR1 SNHLY and CDR2 FYNNEI. The chain's CDR3 is CASAGQVPHEQYF. CDR3 DNA: TGTGCCAGCGCGGGACAGGTCCCCCACGAGCAGTACTTC. Together with reference TRBV2 and TRBJ2-7, the CDR3 gives the full variable domain: EPEVTQTPSHQVTQMGQEVILRCVPISNHLYFYWYRQILGQKVEFLVSFYNNEISEKSEIFDDQFSVERPDGSNFTLKIRSTKLEDSAMYFCASAGQVPHEQYFGPGTRLTVT.

V is TRBV29-1 and J is TRBJ2-7; D is possibly TRBD1 (5 bases). V gave up 7 bases and J gave up 2 bases, with 21 bases separating them. The CDR3 loop spans 15 amino acids. Germline assignment: CDR1 SQVTM and CDR2 ANQGSEA. The CDR3, as DNA: TGCAGCGCAAGTAAACCCGCAGGGTTAGCCTACGAGCAGTACTTC. Protein product: CSASKPAGLAYEQYF.

This chain links TRBV5-4 with TRBJ2-7, with a tentative D call TRBD2 (5 bases). V gave up 1 base and J gave up 2 bases, with 25 bases separating them. In germline, CDR1 is SGHNT, CDR2 YYREEE (reference sequence). The CDR3 extends over 19 amino acids. The DNA for the CDR3 is TGTGCCAGCAGCTTGTTCTTCACCCAATTTTGGCGGGCAACCTACGAGCAGTACTTC. Residues: CASSLFFTQFWRATYEQYF.

The rearrangement uses TRBV27 and TRBJ2-1; 8 bases align to TRBD1. The V gene end was trimmed by 8 bases and the J gene end by 8 bases; junction bases not matched to a gene: 5. Germline V CDR1 and CDR2: MNHEY, SMNVEV (reference sequence). The CDR3 consists of 12 residues. The CDR3 sequence: CASQDRAHEQFF. The CDR3 DNA follows: TGTGCCAGCCAGGACAGGGCCCATGAGCAGTTCTTC.

This chain uses TRBV7-2 with TRBJ2-7; TRBD2 might be the D (5 bases). V lost 5 bases to trimming and J lost 5 bases, with 13 bases between them. The CDR3 spans 13 residues. CDR1 SGHTA and CDR2 FQGNSA come from the germline V gene. The CDR3 DNA sequence: TGTGCCAGCAGCCAAACTAGGATCCACGAGCAGTACTTC. This translates into CASSQTRIHEQYF.

The chain carries TRBV23-1 and TRBJ2-1; TRBD2 matches at 11 bases. TRBV23-1 is flagged as an ORF with uncertain function. The CDR3 sequence is 15 residues long. With 6 bases clipped from V and 5 bases from J, the junction kept 6 bases outside the gene matches. CDR3 DNA: TGCGCCAGCAGCTGGGGACTAGCGGTCAACAATGAGCAGTTCTTC. Encoded protein: CASSWGLAVNNEQFF.

This clone was seen only once. The chain recombines TRBV9 with TRBJ1-5; D perhaps matches TRBD1 (5 bases). There are 14 residues in the CDR3. The V gene lost 3 bases and the J gene lost 9 bases, with 16 bases spanning the gap. Germline CDR1 is SGDLS and CDR2 is YYNGEE. CDR3 in amino acids: CASSEEGYGGPQHF. DNA of the CDR3: TGTGCCAGCAGCGAGGAGGGGTATGGTGGGCCCCAGCATTTT.

The chain is built from TRBV9 and TRBJ2-2, with D perhaps TRBD2 (6 bases). The V end lost 7 bases, the J end lost 5 bases, and 21 bases lay between the germline ends. Germline CDR1 SGDLS, CDR2 YYNGEE. The CDR3 consists of 16 residues. The CDR3 DNA is TGTGCCAGCTCCGTAGTCGTCGGGAGTGGGACCGGGGAGCTGTTTTTT. Protein product: CASSVVVGSGTGELFF. The full variable domain, completed using reference TRBV9 and TRBJ2-2, is DSGVTQTPKHLITATGQRVTLRCSPRSGDLSVYWYQQSLDQGLQFLIQYYNGEERAKGNILERFSAQQFPDLHSELNLSSLELGDSALYFCASSVVVGSGTGELFFGEGSRLTVL.

The gene calls are TRBV28 and TRBJ2-5; 7 positions agree with TRBD2. The V and J ends lost 2 bases and 5 bases, in that order; junction bases with no gene match: 14. The CDR3 spans 17 residues. Germline CDR1 is MDHEN and CDR2 is SYDVKM. CDR3 in amino acids: CASSLAGAGSSGETQYF. The CDR3 region has the DNA TGTGCCAGCAGTTTAGCGGGAGCAGGTTCTTCGGGTGAGACCCAGTACTTC.

The V call is TRBV28, the J call TRBJ1-2; D might be TRBD1 (6 bases). This CDR3 comprises 13 residues. Per the germline V gene, CDR1 is MDHEN and CDR2 is SYDVKM. V lost 5 bases and J lost 9, with 16 bases in between. The CDR3 is CASSPGSGESYTF. The CDR3 bases are TGTGCCAGCAGTCCCGGGTCAGGGGAAAGCTACACCTTC.

The chain couples TRBV27 to TRBJ2-7; 9 bases map to TRBD2. Germline V gives CDR1 MNHEY, CDR2 SMNVEV (reference sequence). Losses at the gene ends were 2 bases for V and 4 bases for J; bases not matched to a gene: 6. The CDR3 extends over 15 amino acids. The CDR3 loop reads CASSLVGLASYEQYF. As DNA, the CDR3 is TGTGCCAGCAGTTTAGTCGGACTAGCGTCATACGAGCAGTACTTC.

CDR3 DNA: TGTGCCAGCAGTTCGACTAGCGGACAAGGGGGAGCCGAGCAGTACTTC. Its protein is CASSSTSGQGGAEQYF. The rearrangement joins TRBV6-5 to TRBJ2-7, with 9 positions matching TRBD2. The CDR3 is 16 residues long. V lost 4 bases, J lost 6 bases, and 13 bases stayed unmatched. Germline V gene sequence: CDR1 MNHEY, CDR2 SVGAGI.

Here the CDR3 DNA reads TGTGCCAGCAGCTTACGGGTTAGCACTGAAGCTTTCTTT. Its protein is CASSLRVSTEAFF. This chain connects TRBV7-6 to TRBJ1-1; D is ambiguous. The V end was cut by 2 bases, the J end by 4 bases, with 8 bases between. Per the germline V gene, CDR1 is SGHVS and CDR2 is FNYEAQ. This CDR3 region has 13 residues. Supplemented by reference TRBV7-6 and TRBJ1-1, the full variable domain reads GAGVSQSPRYKVTKRGQDVALRCDPISGHVSLYWYRQALGQGPEFLTYFNYEAQQDKSGLPNDRFSAERPEGSISTLTIQRTEQRDSAMYRCASSLRVSTEAFFGQGTRLTVV.

V and J are TRBV30 and TRBJ1-2; weak D call: TRBD1 (5 bases). The germline V gene has CDR1 GTSNPN and CDR2 SVGIG (reference sequence). Trimming left V 4 bases short and J 3 bases short, with 18 bases between. The length of the CDR3 is 15 residues. The DNA for the CDR3 is TGTGCCTGGATTCGACAGTCTTTGGTTTACTATGGCTACACCTTC. Translated: CAWIRQSLVYYGYTF.

The chain joins TRBV28 to TRBJ2-2, with 11 positions matching TRBD2. Unmatched junction bases numbered 3, after V lost 5 bases and J lost 4 bases. This CDR3 is built from 15 residues. Germline lookup yields CDR1 MDHEN and CDR2 SYDVKM. CDR3 nucleotide sequence: TGTGCCAGCAGTAGCCTAGCGGGAGGCACCGGGGAGCTGTTTTTT. Its protein is CASSSLAGGTGELFF.

The V gene is TRBV5-1, the J gene TRBJ2-1, with 10 bases identical to TRBD2. Germline CDR1 and CDR2: SGHRS and YFSETQ. The CDR3 length is 19 residues. With 5 bases clipped from V and 5 bases from J, the junction kept 19 bases outside the gene matches. CDR3 amino acids: CASRPLAGVIQATNNEQFF. The CDR3 coding sequence is TGCGCCAGCAGACCCCTAGCGGGAGTGATTCAGGCCACAAACAATGAGCAGTTCTTC.

The V and J genes are TRBV27 and TRBJ2-7; 11 nucleotides match TRBD2. J gave up 7 bases and V 2 bases, and 4 bases lay outside the gene matches. Germline V lookup: CDR1 MNHEY, CDR2 SMNVEV (reference sequence). The CDR3 contains 14 residues. In DNA, the CDR3 is TGTGCCAGCAGTTTAAGGGTAGCGGGAGGGGAGCAGTACTTC. Translation gives CASSLRVAGGEQYF.

V usage is TRBV19 and J usage is TRBJ2-5, with a tentative D call TRBD2 (6 bases). The germline CDR1 and CDR2 sequences are LNHDA and SQIVND (reference sequence). The V gene lost 2 bases and the J gene lost 3 bases, with 16 bases spanning the gap. The CDR3 is 16 amino acids. The CDR3 spells CASSIRRDLFKETQYF. The CDR3 DNA follows: TGTGCCAGTAGTATAAGGCGGGATCTCTTCAAAGAGACCCAGTACTTC.

CDR3 loop: CASRPGQGTYEQYF. The CDR3 bases are TGTGCCAGCAGACCCGGACAGGGAACCTACGAGCAGTACTTC. V gene TRBV28 combines with J gene TRBJ2-7; 8 bases line up with TRBD1. There are 14 residues in the CDR3. Germline V CDR1 and CDR2: MDHEN, SYDVKM. Germline trimming cut 6 bases from V and 2 bases from J; bases unmatched to any gene: 6.

This clone appeared once. V gene TRBV7-8 combines with J gene TRBJ2-5, with TRBD2 matching over 12 bases. In germline, CDR1 is SGHVS, CDR2 FQNEAQ. V shed 5 bases and J 1 base; nucleotides not matched to a gene: 23. The CDR3 totals 22 residues. The CDR3 spells CASSITSGRTLGVPRFQETQYF. Written as DNA, the CDR3 is TGTGCCAGCAGCATAACTAGCGGGAGGACCCTCGGCGTGCCACGCTTCCAAGAGACCCAGTACTTC.